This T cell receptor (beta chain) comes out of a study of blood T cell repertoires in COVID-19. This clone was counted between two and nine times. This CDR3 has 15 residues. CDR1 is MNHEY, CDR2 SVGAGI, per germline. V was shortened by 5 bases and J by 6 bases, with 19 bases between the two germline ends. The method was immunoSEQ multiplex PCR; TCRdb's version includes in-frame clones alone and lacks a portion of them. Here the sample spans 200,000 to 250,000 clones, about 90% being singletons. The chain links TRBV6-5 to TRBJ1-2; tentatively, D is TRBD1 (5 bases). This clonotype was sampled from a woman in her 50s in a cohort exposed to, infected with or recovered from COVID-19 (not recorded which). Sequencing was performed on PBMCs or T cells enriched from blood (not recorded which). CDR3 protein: CASSPLEVAGNGYTF. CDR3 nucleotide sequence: TGTGCCAGCAGTCCCCTTGAGGTGGCAGGGAATGGCTACACCTTC.